The subject of this entry is one T cell receptor (beta chain). This sample stems from a study of blood T cell repertoires in COVID-19. Study at large: The samples span acute and convalescent COVID-19 from the United States, Italy and Spain. Sources were T cells, B-cell-depleted T cells, or PBMCs; the material itself was cDNA or gDNA.

As handled by the study authors: How many nucleated cells were present was estimated from reference gene primer amplification. TCRdb keeps only in-frame clones here, not all; method: immunoSEQ multiplex PCR. D and trimming were read from the DNA, whereas the V and J calls and clone size are those reported in that table. The sample lists roughly 120,000 clones; about 85% were seen once. Trimming removed 2 bases at V and 6 bases at J, with 11 bases between. The CDR3 extends over 13 amino acids. Germline V gene sequence: CDR1 SGHRS, CDR2 YFSETQ. The V call is TRBV5-1, the J call TRBJ1-2, with a possible D match to TRBD1 (5 bases). The sequenced material came from peripheral blood. This TCR was sampled from a human donor in a cohort sampled during active COVID-19. The CDR3 reads CASSFQGKNGYTF. The CDR3, as DNA: TGCGCCAGCAGCTTCCAGGGAAAGAATGGCTACACCTTC.